The T cell receptor (beta chain) described here comes from a study of blood T cell repertoires in COVID-19. About the study: Sources were T cells, B-cell-depleted T cells, or PBMCs; the material itself was cDNA or gDNA.

As processed by the authors: Amplification with reference gene primers provided the estimates of nucleated cell counts. Repertoires were generated with immunoSEQ multiplex PCR, while TCRdb's copy carries only in-frame clones and drops some. D and trimming come from the DNA, and the V and J calls and clone size come from that table. The sample yields about 260,000 clones, 75% to 95% seen once. CDR1 and CDR2 from the germline V gene are SQVTM and ANQGSEA. V gave up 6 bases and J gave up 4 bases; unmatched junction bases: 7. This CDR3 spans 14 amino acids. This TCR came from a person aged 18 to 30 with COVID-19, enrolled during active disease. Sequences were obtained from peripheral blood. The chain has TRBV29-1 and TRBJ2-1, with 9 bases fitting TRBD2. The CDR3 is CSVTFSGRYNEQFF. CDR3 sequence (DNA): TGCAGCGTGACGTTTAGCGGGAGATACAATGAGCAGTTCTTC.